This T cell receptor (beta chain) derives from a study of shared clonotypes between healthy human individuals. General study results and limits: As a rule, naive subsets had a larger estimated richness than memory subsets.

Generated by immunoSEQ multiplex PCR, the TCRdb table keeps only in-frame clones and is missing some. The table has about 1 million clones, 65% to 75% seen once. Details on this clone: Its antigen is unidentified.

This CDR3 spans 21 amino acids. CDR1 and CDR2 from the germline V gene are GTSNPN and SVGIG (reference sequence). The V end was cut by 2 bases, the J end by 7 bases, with 36 bases between. Source material: memory CD4+ T cells sorted from blood. Regarding subset: CD45RA-negative fraction. This receptor was taken from a man between 18 and 29 years old in good health. The genes are TRBV30 and TRBJ2-1; perhaps TRBD2 as D (6 bases). CDR3 nucleotides: TGTGCCTGGAGTCCTTTTTACTCCTTAATTGGGGCGGGACCGCGGGCTAATGAGCAGTTCTTC. This sequence encodes CAWSPFYSLIGAGPRANEQFF.